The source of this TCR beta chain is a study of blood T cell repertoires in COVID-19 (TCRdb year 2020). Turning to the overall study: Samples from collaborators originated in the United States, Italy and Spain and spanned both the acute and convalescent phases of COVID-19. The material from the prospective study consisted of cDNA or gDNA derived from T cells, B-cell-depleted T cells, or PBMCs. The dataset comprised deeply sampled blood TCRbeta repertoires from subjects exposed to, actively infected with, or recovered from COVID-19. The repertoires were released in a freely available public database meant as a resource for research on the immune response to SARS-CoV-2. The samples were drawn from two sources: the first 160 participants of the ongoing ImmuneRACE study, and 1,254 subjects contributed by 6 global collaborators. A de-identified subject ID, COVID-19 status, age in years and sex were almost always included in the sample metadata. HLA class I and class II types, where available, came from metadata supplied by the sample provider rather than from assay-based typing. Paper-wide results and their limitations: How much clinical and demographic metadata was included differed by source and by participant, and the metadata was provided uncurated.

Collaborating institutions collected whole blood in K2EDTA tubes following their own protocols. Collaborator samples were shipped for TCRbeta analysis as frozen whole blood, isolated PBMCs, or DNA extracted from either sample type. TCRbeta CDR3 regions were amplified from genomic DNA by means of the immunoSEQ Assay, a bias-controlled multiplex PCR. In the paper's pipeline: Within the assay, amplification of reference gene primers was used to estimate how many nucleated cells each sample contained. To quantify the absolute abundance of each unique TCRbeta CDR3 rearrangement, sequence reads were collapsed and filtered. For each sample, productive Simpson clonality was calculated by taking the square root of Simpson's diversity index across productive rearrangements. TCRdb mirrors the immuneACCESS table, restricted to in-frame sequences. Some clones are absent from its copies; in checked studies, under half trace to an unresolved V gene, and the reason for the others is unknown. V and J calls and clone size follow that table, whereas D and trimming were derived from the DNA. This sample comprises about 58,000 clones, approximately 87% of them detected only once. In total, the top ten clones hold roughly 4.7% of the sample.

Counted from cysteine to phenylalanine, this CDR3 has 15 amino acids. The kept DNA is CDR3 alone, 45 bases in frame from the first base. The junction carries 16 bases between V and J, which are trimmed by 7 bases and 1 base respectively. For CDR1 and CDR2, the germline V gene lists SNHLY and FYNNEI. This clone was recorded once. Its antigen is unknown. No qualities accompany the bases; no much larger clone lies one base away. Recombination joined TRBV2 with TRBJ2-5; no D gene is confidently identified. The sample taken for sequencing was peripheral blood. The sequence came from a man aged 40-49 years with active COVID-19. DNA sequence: TGTGCCAGCATCCCTAGTGTCAACTCCCAAGAGACCCAGTACTTC. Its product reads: CASIPSVNSQETQYF.